This T cell receptor beta chain comes out of a study of identical twins. TCRdb recomputed calls from the 5' RACE reads with MiXCR, one row per CDR3 protein. This sample yields about 450,000 distinct CDR3 sequences, of which roughly 20% are seen a single time; 12% belongs to the top ten. This clonotype was counted a few times. The CDR3 is 12 amino acids. Germline V CDR1 and CDR2: DFQATT, SNEGSKA (reference sequence). The ends were cut back, 6 bases at V and 4 bases at J, with 9 bases in the middle. Sequences were obtained from naive T cells sorted from blood. The V call is TRBV20-1, the J call TRBJ2-2; possible D gene TRBD1, 5 bases. This sequence was found in a man aged 45 to 65 in good health. CDR3 region: CSADQGTGELFF. The CDR3 DNA is TGCAGTGCCGACCAGGGCACCGGGGAGCTGTTTTTT.